The text below deals with one T cell receptor beta chain. TCRdb's table, derived via immunoSEQ multiplex PCR, lists solely in-frame clones and lacks some. Of about 180,000 clones listed, 80% to 90% are singletons. From germline, CDR1 is LNHDA and CDR2 SQIVND (reference sequence). The CDR3 runs 15 residues. Deletions cut 2 bases from V and 0 bases from J, with 8 bases between. These data originate in a study of blood T cell repertoires in COVID-19. The J gene is TRBJ1-5, the V gene TRBV19; D uncertain. Sequencing was done on a sample of PBMCs or T cells enriched from blood (not recorded which). This receptor was obtained from a man aged 45-65 years who had recovered from COVID-19. CDR3 sequence reads: CASSIFSYSNQPQHF. CDR3 in DNA: TGTGCCAGTAGTATATTTAGTTATAGCAATCAGCCCCAGCATTTT.